A single sample is the source of the 3 T cell receptor beta chains below, sequenced in a study of neurological immune-mediated disorders. From the 5' RACE reads, TCRdb called clonotypes with MiXCR, one entry per CDR3 protein. The data show about 71,000 distinct CDR3 sequences, less than 5.5% seen once. The sequencing input was PBMCs. All receptors come from a man aged 25-40 years with multiple sclerosis.

The table lists this clonotype with many counts. The rearrangement joins TRBV5-6 to TRBJ1-6; D may be TRBD1 (6 bases). Germline values: CDR1 SGHDT, CDR2 YYEEEE. The V end was cut by 4 bases, the J end by 6 bases, with 14 bases between. The CDR3 is 15 amino acids. CDR3 sequence: CASSGGHHLNSPLHF. DNA for the CDR3: TGTGCCAGCAGCGGGGGGCACCACCTTAATTCACCCCTCCACTTT.

This clonotype occurred many times. V and J are TRBV5-1 and TRBJ2-1, with D uncertain. The germline V gene has CDR1 SGHRS and CDR2 YFSETQ. V dropped 4 bases and J dropped 6 bases, with 5 bases sitting between them. CDR3 size: 11 residues. Here the CDR3 reads CASSETNEQFF. As DNA, the CDR3 is TGCGCCAGCAGCGAAACCAATGAGCAGTTCTTC.

With regard to this clonotype: A read error may explain this, as a much larger clone is one base away. V is TRBV4-2 and J is TRBJ2-2; 11 nucleotides line up with TRBD1. The CDR3 runs 15 residues. Per the germline V gene, CDR1 is LGHNA and CDR2 is YNFKEQ. This CDR3 is CPSSYGQGATGELFF. Written as DNA, the CDR3 is TGTCCCAGCAGTTATGGACAGGGGGCCACCGGGGAGCTGTTTTTT.